Listed below are T cell receptor beta chains from one sample, sequenced in a study of T cell responses to AZD1222 COVID-19 vaccine. Assay: immunoSEQ multiplex PCR; the TCRdb copy retains only in-frame clones and omits some. Of about 150,000 clones in the sample, less than 95% were seen once. Sample: peripheral blood, taken on day 0 of AZD1222 vaccination. All receptors come from an adult in good health. Both conserved end residues are part of each CDR3. D genes are given only for firm matches. Not every row has a clone size; where given, it reads once, few, many or a size class.

>TRBJ2-7|14|TRBV28|TRBD1|NA
CASSLPGTGVEQYF
TGTGCCAGCAGTTTGCCCGGGACAGGGGTCGAGCAGTACTTC
>TRBJ2-7|14|TRBV11-3|NA|NA
CASSLFRRSYEQYF
TGTGCCAGCAGCTTATTCCGGCGTTCCTACGAGCAGTACTTC
>TRBJ1-2|15|TRBV11-2|TRBD1|NA
CASRRPGQGNYGYTF
TGTGCCAGCAGACGACCGGGACAGGGTAACTATGGCTACACCTTC
>TRBJ1-2|15|TRBV21-1|NA|few
CASSKPGQGSWGYTF
TGTGCCAGCAGCAAACCGGGACAGGGTTCATGGGGCTACACCTTC
>TRBJ1-4|14|TRBV27|NA|NA
CASRQGPSNEKLFF
TGTGCCAGCAGGCAGGGACCGAGTAATGAAAAACTGTTTTTT
>TRBJ1-2|13|TRBV25-1|NA|NA
CASSPGLESGYTF
TGTGCCAGCAGTCCCGGTTTGGAGTCCGGCTACACCTTC
>TRBJ1-2|12|TRBV3-1/TRBV3-2|TRBD1|NA
CASSWTGEGYTF
TGTGCCAGCAGCTGGACAGGGGAAGGCTACACCTTC
>TRBJ1-1|15|TRBV14|NA|NA
CASSPLAGEDTEAFF
TGTGCCAGCAGCCCCCTGGCAGGGGAGGACACTGAAGCTTTCTTT
>TRBJ1-5|17|TRBV28|NA|NA
CASSLVRPRQVNQPQHF
TGTGCCAGCAGTTTAGTGAGGCCCCGACAGGTCAATCAGCCCCAGCATTTT
>TRBJ1-1|14|TRBV5-4|NA|NA
CASSLMGAGTEAFF
TGTGCCAGCAGCTTAATGGGGGCGGGTACTGAAGCTTTCTTT
>TRBJ1-1|11|TRBV12-3/TRBV12-4|NA|NA
CASSLWQGAFF
TGTGCCAGCAGTTTATGGCAGGGAGCTTTCTTT
>TRBJ2-3|13|TRBV7-2|NA|NA
CASSTGVTDTQYF
TGTGCCAGCAGCACCGGGGTAACAGATACGCAGTATTTT
>TRBJ2-1|17|TRBV30|TRBD2|NA
CAWISPRASGYRNEQFF
TGTGCCTGGATTTCTCCTCGGGCTAGCGGGTACCGCAATGAGCAGTTCTTC
>TRBJ1-2|15|TRBV2|NA|NA
CASSAGQGLNYGYTF
TGTGCCAGCAGTGCTGGGCAGGGCCTTAACTATGGCTACACCTTC
>TRBJ2-7|15|TRBV27|NA|NA
CASSLGGVGSYEQYF
TGTGCCAGCTCGCTTGGCGGGGTGGGGTCCTACGAGCAGTACTTC
>TRBJ2-3|15|TRBV18|NA|NA
CASSLSRGSTDTQYF
TGTGCCAGCTCACTATCTCGGGGGAGCACAGATACGCAGTATTTT
>TRBJ2-1|14|TRBV7-9|NA|NA
CASSLEPAYNEQFF
TGTGCCAGCAGCTTAGAGCCGGCATACAATGAGCAGTTCTTC
>TRBJ1-1|16|TRBV19|NA|NA
CASSPPGGEGRTEAFF
TGTGCCAGTAGTCCCCCCGGCGGGGAGGGTAGGACTGAAGCTTTCTTT
>TRBJ1-3|14|TRBV6-5|NA|NA
CASKDSTSGNTIYF
TGTGCCAGCAAAGACAGCACCTCTGGAAACACCATATATTTT
>TRBJ1-6|14|TRBV19|NA|NA
CASTTGTVNSPLHF
TGTGCCAGTACCACAGGGACGGTGAATTCACCCCTCCACTTT
>TRBJ2-3|16|TRBV3-1/TRBV3-2|NA|NA
CASSPSTAPSTDTQYF
TGTGCCAGCAGCCCGTCTACAGCACCTAGCACAGATACGCAGTATTTT
>TRBJ1-1|15|TRBV7-2|TRBD1|NA
CASSLTRGPGTEAFF
TGTGCCAGCAGCTTAACCAGGGGGCCGGGCACTGAAGCTTTCTTT
>TRBJ2-1|15|TRBV7-2|NA|NA
CASSPGGGVYNEQFF
TGTGCCAGCAGCCCGGGAGGGGGCGTGTACAATGAGCAGTTCTTC
>TRBJ1-5|17|TRBV7-2|TRBD1|NA
CASSSQFRDSDQRPQHF
TGTGCCAGCAGCTCACAATTCCGGGACAGTGATCAGCGGCCCCAGCATTTT
>TRBJ2-2|12|TRBV27|NA|NA
CASSSKHRGAVF
TGTGCCAGCTCATCTAAACACCGGGGAGCTGTTTTT
>TRBJ2-2|15|TRBV6-6|NA|NA
CAAATEGPHTGELFF
TGTGCCGCGGCAACTGAGGGGCCCCACACCGGGGAGCTGTTTTTT
>TRBJ1-1|16|TRBV10-1|NA|NA
CAGSLSPGGENTEAFF
TGCGCCGGCTCGCTGAGTCCGGGGGGAGAGAACACTGAAGCTTTCTTT
>TRBJ2-7|15|TRBV7-8|TRBD1|NA
CASSPTWDRGYEQYF
TGTGCCAGCAGCCCTACCTGGGACAGGGGCTACGAGCAGTACTTC
>TRBJ2-3|14|TRBV2|NA|NA
CASSIPPLTDTQYF
TGTGCCAGCAGCATCCCCCCCCTCACAGATACGCAGTATTTT
>TRBJ1-2|14|TRBV28|TRBD1|NA
CASSLQGANYGYTF
TGTGCCAGCAGTTTACAGGGGGCTAACTATGGCTACACCTTC
>TRBJ1-1|13|TRBV24-1|NA|NA
CATSDSMNTEAFF
TGTGCCACCAGTGATTCAATGAACACTGAAGCTTTCTTT
>TRBJ1-3|13|TRBV12-3/TRBV12-4|NA|NA
CASNSNSGNTIYF
TGTGCCAGCAACAGCAACTCTGGAAACACCATATATTTT
>TRBJ2-5|16|TRBV15|NA|NA
CATSRDLSGIGETQYF
TGTGCCACCAGCAGAGATCTATCCGGGATCGGAGAGACCCAGTACTTC
>TRBJ1-6|14|TRBV2|TRBD1|NA
CAGTDRFARSPLHF
TGTGCCGGTACGGACAGGTTTGCGCGGTCACCCCTCCACTTT
>TRBJ1-2|13|TRBV7-2|TRBD1|NA
CLGGQGSTYGYTF
TGTTTGGGGGGACAGGGGTCGACTTATGGCTACACCTTC
>TRBJ2-5|13|TRBV28|TRBD2|NA
CASSPQRGETQYF
TGTGCCAGCAGCCCCCAGCGGGGGGAGACCCAGTACTTC
>TRBJ2-2|16|TRBV28|NA|NA
CASSLARDGNTGELFF
TGTGCCAGCAGTTTGGCCAGGGACGGGAACACCGGGGAGCTGTTTTTT
>TRBJ2-6|14|TRBV2|NA|NA
CATIPSPWGNVLTF
TGTGCCACCATCCCATCCCCCTGGGGCAACGTCCTGACTTTC
>TRBJ1-4|14|TRBV5-6|NA|NA
CASSFGPREEKLFF
TGTGCCAGCAGCTTCGGGCCACGAGAGGAAAAACTGTTTTTT
>TRBJ1-6|18|TRBV2|NA|NA
CASRNPKEEGSYNSPLHF
TGTGCCAGCAGGAACCCGAAGGAAGAGGGCTCCTATAATTCACCCCTCCACTTT